This TCR beta chain was documented in a study of Graves' ophthalmopathy and Graves' hyperthyroidism. The CDR3 is made up of 15 amino acids. With 4 bases clipped from V and 8 bases from J, the junction kept 8 bases outside the gene matches. Germline values: CDR1 SGDLS, CDR2 YYNGEE. Scientists amplified the TCR beta CDR3 regions from RNA transcripts. An initial RT-PCR round employing HTBI primers preceded a second-round multiplex PCR. TCRdb reprocessed the multiplex PCR reads with MiXCR, giving one entry per CDR3 protein. The repertoire consists of around 670,000 distinct CDR3 sequences, with 40% occurring once and the leading ten covering roughly 46%.

The source of this sequence is an adult man with Graves' ophthalmopathy. The V and J genes are TRBV9 and TRBJ1-6; 8 nucleotides align to TRBD1. The sequenced sample consisted of peripheral blood. The CDR3 reads CASSSGQGIDSPLHF. For the CDR3, the DNA is TGTGCCAGCAGCTCCGGACAGGGCATCGATTCACCCCTCCACTTT.